These 31 T cell receptor beta chains originate from one sample sequenced in a study of shared clonotypes between healthy human individuals. Sequenced by immunoSEQ multiplex PCR; TCRdb stores in-frame clones only, minus some. The data hold roughly 1,500,000 clones, with approximately 98.5% observed a single time. Sequenced input: naive CD4+ T cells sorted from blood. Subset specified: CD45RA+ positively selected. The source is a man aged 25 to 45 in good health.

This clone is a singleton in its sample. Possible read error: a much larger clone is one base away. The sample has other DNA sequences that encode this CDR3 too. The chain couples TRBV11-2 to TRBJ2-5; D unresolved. CDR1 SGHAT and CDR2 FQNNGV come from the germline V gene. This CDR3 region has 11 residues. CDR3: CASSFEETQYF. The CDR3 DNA follows: TGCGCCAGCAGCTTTGAAGAGACCCAGTACTTC.

CDR3 bases: TGCGCCAGCACTGCGGGTCGGCAGGGGGCTTCTGAAGCTTTCTTT. This codes for CASTAGRQGASEAFF. The rearrangement links TRBV5-1 to TRBJ1-1; the match to TRBD1 covers 8 bases. V lost 6 bases and J lost 6; bases outside the gene matches: 13. The CDR3 is 15 residues long. Germline CDR1 is SGHRS and CDR2 is YFSETQ.

On this clone itself: The sample carries other DNA sequences with the same CDR3. The rearrangement joins TRBV19 to TRBJ1-2, with D possibly matching TRBD1 (6 bases). This CDR3 has 13 amino acids. Trimming removed 5 bases at V and 6 bases at J, with 13 bases between. Germline CDR1 is LNHDA and CDR2 is SQIVND (reference sequence). The CDR3 loop reads CASSPTGRDGYTF. The CDR3 region has the DNA TGTGCCAGTAGTCCTACAGGGCGGGATGGCTACACCTTC.

The chain combines TRBV19 with TRBJ1-2; D unclear. Trimming shortened V by 4 bases and J by 7 bases, and 13 bases separated the two germline ends. Germline CDR1 and CDR2: LNHDA and SQIVND (reference sequence). CDR3 length equals 13 residues. CDR3 DNA: TGTGCCAGTAGTACCGGCGTCCGCTCTGGCTACACCTTC. Protein product: CASSTGVRSGYTF.

V and J are TRBV4-2 and TRBJ2-2, with D unclear. The CDR3 is made up of 13 amino acids. The V gene lost 0 bases and the J gene lost 7 bases, with 6 bases spanning the gap. CDR1 and CDR2 from the germline V gene are LGHNA and YNFKEQ. The CDR3 protein is CASSQDSRGELFF. As DNA, the CDR3 is TGTGCCAGCAGCCAAGACTCGCGCGGGGAGCTGTTTTTT.

The chain employs TRBV27 and TRBJ2-6; D is unclear. CDR3 length equals 16 residues. V lost 1 base and J lost 1, with 8 bases in between. CDR1 and CDR2 from the germline V gene are MNHEY and SMNVEV (reference sequence). The CDR3 reads CASSLFGDSGANVLTF. CDR3 DNA: TGTGCCAGCAGTTTATTTGGGGATTCTGGGGCCAACGTCCTGACTTTC.

The V and J genes are TRBV4-1 and TRBJ2-2; no clear D gene. There are 15 residues in the CDR3. The V gene's germline CDR1 is MGHRA and CDR2 YSYEKL. The V end was cut by 1 base, the J end by 3 bases, with 9 bases between. Here the CDR3 reads CASSQAPIDTGELFF. CDR3 in DNA: TGCGCCAGCAGCCAAGCTCCTATCGACACCGGGGAGCTGTTTTTT.

The V and J genes are TRBV15 and TRBJ2-7; 14 bases are shared with TRBD2. The CDR3 is made up of 16 amino acids. CDR1 LNHNV and CDR2 YYDKDF come from the germline V gene (reference sequence). Losses at the gene ends were 3 bases for V and 5 bases for J; bases not matched to a gene: 6. The CDR3 here is CATSRRLAGGLDEQYF. DNA for the CDR3: TGTGCCACCAGCAGGAGACTAGCGGGAGGGCTAGACGAGCAGTACTTC.

The J gene is TRBJ2-7, the V gene TRBV25-1; D remains unclear. Germline loops: CDR1 MGHDK, CDR2 SYGVNS. The CDR3 is 12 amino acids. V lost 1 base and J 7 bases, leaving 8 bases between the germline ends. The CDR3 reads CASSEFHKEQYF. The CDR3 DNA is TGTGCCAGCAGTGAATTTCATAAGGAGCAGTACTTC.

This chain uses TRBV6-1 with TRBJ2-1; no definite D call. Germline lookup yields CDR1 MNHNS and CDR2 SASEGT. This CDR3 is 14 amino acids long. V lost 4 bases, J lost 0 bases, and 7 bases lay in between. Here the CDR3 DNA reads TGTGCCAGCAGTGCGGTTAGCTCCTACAATGAGCAGTTCTTC. Encoded protein: CASSAVSSYNEQFF.

V gene TRBV28 combines with J gene TRBJ1-4, with D uncertain. Germline assignment: CDR1 MDHEN and CDR2 SYDVKM. Trimming cost V 10 bases and J 0 bases, with 12 bases left between them. This CDR3 has 14 residues. In DNA form, the CDR3 reads TGTGCCACATCAAAGGACGCAACTAATGAAAAACTGTTTTTT. This sequence encodes CATSKDATNEKLFF.

The chain links TRBV5-6 to TRBJ1-4; perhaps TRBD1 as D (5 bases). The germline V and J ends were trimmed by 2 bases and 6 bases, with 14 bases remaining between them. The germline gives CDR1 SGHDT, CDR2 YYEEEE. The CDR3 runs to 15 residues. CDR3 protein: CASSFFGLGDEKLFF. The DNA for the CDR3 is TGTGCCAGCAGCTTCTTTGGATTGGGGGATGAAAAACTGTTTTTT.

The chain is built from TRBV28 and TRBJ2-5; D is possibly TRBD2 (5 bases). This CDR3 contains 11 residues. CDR1 is MDHEN and CDR2 is SYDVKM in the germline V gene. Trimming shortened V by 7 bases and J by 7 bases, and 10 bases separated the two germline ends. The CDR3 sequence: CASTSEGTQYF. The CDR3 region has the DNA TGTGCCAGCACCTCTGAGGGGACCCAGTACTTC.

This chain links TRBV18 with TRBJ2-4; D is possibly TRBD2 (5 bases). The CDR3 is 17 residues long. The germline gives CDR1 KGHSH, CDR2 LQKENI. Deletions cut 3 bases from V and 1 base from J, with 16 bases between. The CDR3: CASSPLDGVGAKNIQYF. The CDR3 coding sequence is TGTGCCAGCTCACCGTTAGACGGGGTAGGGGCCAAAAACATTCAGTACTTC.

The V call is TRBV27, the J call TRBJ2-7; D remains unclear. Trimming pared 6 bases from V and 1 base from J, leaving 10 bases between. The CDR3 sequence is 13 residues long. Per the germline V gene, CDR1 is MNHEY and CDR2 is SMNVEV (reference sequence). CDR3 sequence: CASRSWISYEQYF. The CDR3 region has the DNA TGTGCCAGCAGGAGCTGGATTTCCTACGAGCAGTACTTC.

The chain joins TRBV6-6 to TRBJ2-7; perhaps TRBD2 as D (5 bases). The CDR3 contains 14 residues. Deletions cut 2 bases from V and 2 bases from J, with 10 bases between. In germline, CDR1 is MNHNY, CDR2 SVGAGI (reference sequence). The CDR3 sequence: CASSYTAGTYEQYF. The CDR3 nucleotides are TGTGCCAGCAGTTACACCGCGGGTACCTACGAGCAGTACTTC.

This chain uses TRBV28 with TRBJ2-7; D unresolved. Germline values: CDR1 MDHEN, CDR2 SYDVKM. The CDR3 is made up of 15 amino acids. With 3 bases removed from V and 3 bases from J, the gap between germline ends came to 15 bases. Here the CDR3 reads CASSFLNGKNYEQYF. As DNA, the CDR3 is TGTGCCAGCAGTTTTCTGAACGGCAAGAACTACGAGCAGTACTTC. The whole variable domain, filled in from reference TRBV28 and TRBJ2-7, reads DVKVTQSSRYLVKRTGEKVFLECVQDMDHENMFWYRQDPGLGLRLIYFSYDVKMKEKGDIPEGYSVSREKKERFSLILESASTNQTSMYLCASSFLNGKNYEQYFGPGTRLTVT.

This clone occurred once. V usage is TRBV15 and J usage is TRBJ2-7; D unresolved. Trimming removed 3 bases at V and 3 bases at J, with 6 bases between. CDR1 is LNHNV, CDR2 YYDKDF, per germline (reference sequence). The CDR3 consists of 12 residues. The DNA for the CDR3 is TGTGCCACCAGCAGGTCACACTACGAGCAGTACTTC. It encodes CATSRSHYEQYF.

The gene calls are TRBV9 and TRBJ2-7; 9 bases are shared with TRBD2. CDR1 SGDLS and CDR2 YYNGEE come from the germline V gene. The CDR3 runs to 14 residues. After removal of 3 bases from V and 2 bases from J, the junction contained 3 bases not matched to a gene. The chain's CDR3 is CASSASGDPYEQYF. As DNA, the CDR3 is TGTGCCAGCAGCGCTAGCGGGGACCCCTACGAGCAGTACTTC.

The chain carries TRBV29-1 and TRBJ2-7; D is unclear. Trimming took off 3 bases at V and 2 bases at J, with 20 bases between the two ends. The CDR3 covers 16 residues. Germline assignment: CDR1 SQVTM and CDR2 ANQGSEA. The CDR3 here is CSVDHPAALWAYEQYF. In nucleotides, the CDR3 is TGCAGCGTTGACCACCCTGCTGCCTTGTGGGCCTACGAGCAGTACTTC.

This clone showed up just once. The chain recombines TRBV7-9 with TRBJ1-5, with no clear D. The CDR3 is 13 amino acids. The germline CDR1 and CDR2 sequences are SEHNR and FQNEAQ (reference sequence). Trimming stripped 5 bases from V and 7 bases from J, with 12 bases between. The CDR3 spells CASSPRPGQPQHF. Written as DNA, the CDR3 is TGTGCCAGCAGCCCACGCCCGGGGCAGCCCCAGCATTTT.

The chain is built from TRBV5-4 and TRBJ2-5; 7 positions match TRBD1. From germline, CDR1 is SGHNT and CDR2 YYREEE (reference sequence). The CDR3 extends over 14 amino acids. The trim removed 4 bases at V and 2 bases at J, leaving 5 bases unmatched. The CDR3 region has the DNA TGTGCCAGCAGCCGACAGGGCCCTCAAGAGACCCAGTACTTC. Translating it yields CASSRQGPQETQYF.

In this sample, this clone turned up once. The genes are TRBV19 and TRBJ1-4; a possible D gene is TRBD1 (6 bases). V gave up 5 bases and J gave up 5 bases, with 12 bases separating them. CDR1 is LNHDA, CDR2 SQIVND, per germline (reference sequence). There are 14 residues in the CDR3. The CDR3 sequence: CASSPGANNEKLFF. The DNA for the CDR3 is TGTGCCAGTAGTCCGGGGGCCAACAATGAAAAACTGTTTTTT.

This clone was detected once. The sample carries other DNA sequences with the same CDR3. The chain combines TRBV6-5 with TRBJ1-5; 7 nucleotides agree with TRBD1. Germline trimming cut 0 bases from V and 6 bases from J; bases unmatched to any gene: 5. CDR1 and CDR2 (germline): MNHEY, SVGAGI. This CDR3 spans 15 amino acids. The CDR3 protein is CASSYSGGGGQPQHF. The CDR3 nucleotides read TGTGCCAGCAGTTACTCGGGAGGGGGCGGTCAGCCCCAGCATTTT.

The chain has TRBV9 and TRBJ1-3, with D possibly TRBD1 on 6 matching bases. The CDR3 runs 17 residues. V gave up 2 bases and J gave up 0 bases, with 15 bases separating them. From germline, CDR1 is SGDLS and CDR2 YYNGEE. CDR3 amino acids: CASSVQQGPFSGNTIYF. CDR3 nucleotides: TGTGCCAGCAGCGTTCAACAGGGACCGTTCTCTGGAAACACCATATATTTT.

The J gene is TRBJ2-3, the V gene TRBV19; the match to TRBD2 covers 8 bases. The junction had 10 bases not matched to a gene; V was cut back by 8 bases and J by 3 bases. The CDR3 length is 15 residues. Germline values: CDR1 LNHDA, CDR2 SQIVND (reference sequence). The CDR3 bases are TGTGCCAGTGGGCGGGAGGCTGGGGGGACAGATACGCAGTATTTT. This codes for CASGREAGGTDTQYF.

V is TRBV2 and J is TRBJ2-3; D may be TRBD1 (5 bases). CDR3 length equals 13 residues. Trimming took 7 bases from V and 2 from J, leaving 10 bases between them. Germline CDR1 and CDR2: SNHLY and FYNNEI. The CDR3, as DNA: TGTGCCAGCATTGGCAGGGACACAGATACGCAGTATTTT. The encoded protein is CASIGRDTDTQYF.

This sequence joins TRBV5-6 and TRBJ2-2, with 7 bases lining up with TRBD1. The CDR3 has 15 amino acids. The V gene end was trimmed by 4 bases and the J gene end by 1 base; junction bases not matched to a gene: 4. CDR1 and CDR2 (germline): SGHDT, YYEEEE. CDR3 protein: CASSLDRRNTGELFF. CDR3 coding DNA: TGTGCCAGCAGCCTGGACAGGAGGAACACCGGGGAGCTGTTTTTT.

The V call is TRBV2, the J call TRBJ1-1; TRBD1 matches 8 bases. This CDR3 is 12 amino acids long. The germline V gene encodes CDR1 SNHLY and CDR2 FYNNEI. J was trimmed by 4 bases and V by 8 bases; bases with no gene match: 3. The CDR3: CASVDRGTEAFF. The CDR3 DNA follows: TGTGCCAGCGTTGACAGGGGCACTGAAGCTTTCTTT.

V is TRBV7-3 and J is TRBJ2-7; 9 nucleotides match TRBD1. The CDR3 extends over 15 amino acids. Germline loops: CDR1 SGHTA, CDR2 FQGTGA. The trim removed 4 bases at V and 5 bases at J, leaving 9 bases unmatched. The CDR3 bases are TGTGCCAGCAGCTCCCGGGACAGGGACCACCACGAGCAGTACTTC. This sequence encodes CASSSRDRDHHEQYF.

The rearrangement links TRBV29-1 to TRBJ2-7, with D unclear. Germline lookup yields CDR1 SQVTM and CDR2 ANQGSEA. The CDR3 totals 13 residues. Trimming took 6 bases from V and 0 from J, leaving 12 bases between them. The CDR3, as DNA: TGCAGCGTAGTGACAAGACTCTCCTACGAGCAGTACTTC. It translates to CSVVTRLSYEQYF.